This TCR beta chain appears in the sequencing data of a study of blood T cells in healthy people across ages. The CDR3 is 16 residues long. Trimming removed 3 bases from V and 0 bases from J, with 13 bases in between. The table lists this clonotype with a few counts. Its antigen is undetermined. Findings and limits, study-wide: Donors of long life had a larger count of naive CD4+ cells and greater diversity than aged donors.

Next came a second PCR, run for roughly 6 to 11 cycles, which used a sample-barcoded 5' primer along with a J-beta primer mix. TCRdb analysed the 5' RACE reads with MiXCR anew, one entry per CDR3 protein. The repertoire holds around 1.7 million distinct CDR3 sequences, roughly 27% seen once, with around 7.7% in the top ten. Material for sequencing was blood. V and J are TRBV12-3 or TRBV12-4 and TRBJ2-3; perhaps TRBD2 as D (6 bases). This TCR was recovered from a woman in her twenties or thirties in good health. The CDR3 DNA sequence: TGTGCCAGCAGTTTTTATGGCGGGGAGAGCACAGATACGCAGTATTTT. Translated, it gives CASSFYGGESTDTQYF.